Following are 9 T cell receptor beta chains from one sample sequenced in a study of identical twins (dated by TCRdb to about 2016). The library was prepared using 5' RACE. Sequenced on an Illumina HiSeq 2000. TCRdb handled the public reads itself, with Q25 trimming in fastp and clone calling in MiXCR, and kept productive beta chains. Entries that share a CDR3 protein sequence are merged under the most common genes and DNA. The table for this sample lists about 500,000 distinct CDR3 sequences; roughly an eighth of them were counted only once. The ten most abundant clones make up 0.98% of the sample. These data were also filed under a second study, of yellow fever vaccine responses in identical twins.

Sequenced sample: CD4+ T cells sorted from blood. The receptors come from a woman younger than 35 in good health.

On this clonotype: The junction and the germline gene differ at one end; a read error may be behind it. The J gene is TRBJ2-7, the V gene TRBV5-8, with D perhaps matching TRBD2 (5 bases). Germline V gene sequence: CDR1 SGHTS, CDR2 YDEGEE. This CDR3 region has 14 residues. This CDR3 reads CASSFLLVSHEQYF. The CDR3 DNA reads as TGTGCCAGCAGCTTTTTACTAGTCTCCCACGAGCAGTACTTC.

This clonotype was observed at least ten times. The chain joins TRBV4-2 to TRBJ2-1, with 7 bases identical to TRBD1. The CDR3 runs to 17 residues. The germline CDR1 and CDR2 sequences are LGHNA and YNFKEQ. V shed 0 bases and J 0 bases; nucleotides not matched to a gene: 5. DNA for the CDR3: TGTGCCAGCAGCCAAGATAGGGGGCAGGGCTCCTACAATGAGCAGTTCTTC. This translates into CASSQDRGQGSYNEQFF.

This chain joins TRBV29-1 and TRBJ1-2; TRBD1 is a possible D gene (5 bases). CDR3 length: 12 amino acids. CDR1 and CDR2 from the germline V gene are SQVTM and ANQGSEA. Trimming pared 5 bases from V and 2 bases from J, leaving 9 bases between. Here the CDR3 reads CSVLRGNYGYTF. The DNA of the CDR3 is TGCAGCGTTTTAAGGGGAAACTATGGCTACACCTTC.

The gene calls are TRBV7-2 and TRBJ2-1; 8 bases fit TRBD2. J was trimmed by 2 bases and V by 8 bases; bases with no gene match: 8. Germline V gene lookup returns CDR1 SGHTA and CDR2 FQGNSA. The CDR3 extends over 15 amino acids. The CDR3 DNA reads TGTGCCAGCTCCTTAGAGACTAGCGCCTACAATGAGCAGTTCTTC. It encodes CASSLETSAYNEQFF.

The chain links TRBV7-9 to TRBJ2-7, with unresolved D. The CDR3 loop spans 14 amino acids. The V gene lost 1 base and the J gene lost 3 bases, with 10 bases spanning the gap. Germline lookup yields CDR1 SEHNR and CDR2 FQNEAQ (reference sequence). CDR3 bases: TGTGCCAGCAGCTTAGGATCCGGCCGCTACGAGCAGTACTTC. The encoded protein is CASSLGSGRYEQYF.

The CDR3 region is CASSVVPGDSPLHF. The DNA for the CDR3 is TGTGCCAGCAGCGTAGTGCCAGGAGATTCACCCCTCCACTTT. V is TRBV9 and J is TRBJ1-6; unclear D gene. V was trimmed by 0 bases and J by 8 bases, leaving 9 bases between them. The germline V gene has CDR1 SGDLS and CDR2 YYNGEE. CDR3 length equals 14 residues. Full variable domain (outside the CDR3, taken from reference TRBV9 and TRBJ1-6): DSGVTQTPKHLITATGQRVTLRCSPRSGDLSVYWYQQSLDQGLQFLIQYYNGEERAKGNILERFSAQQFPDLHSELNLSSLELGDSALYFCASSVVPGDSPLHFGNGTRLTVT.

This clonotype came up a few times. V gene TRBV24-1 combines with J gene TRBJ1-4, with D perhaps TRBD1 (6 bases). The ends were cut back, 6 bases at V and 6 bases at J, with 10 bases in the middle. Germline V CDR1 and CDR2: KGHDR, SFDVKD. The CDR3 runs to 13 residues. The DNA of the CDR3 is TGTGCCACCAGTCGGGCAGGGGATGAAAAACTGTTTTTT. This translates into CATSRAGDEKLFF.

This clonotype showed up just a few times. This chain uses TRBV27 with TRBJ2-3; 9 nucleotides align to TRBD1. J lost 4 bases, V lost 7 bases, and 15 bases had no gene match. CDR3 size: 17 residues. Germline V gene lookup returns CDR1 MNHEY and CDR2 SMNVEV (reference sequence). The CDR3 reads CASKAGLRTGVPDTQYF. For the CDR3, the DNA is TGTGCCAGCAAGGCCGGTTTGAGGACAGGGGTTCCAGATACGCAGTATTTT.

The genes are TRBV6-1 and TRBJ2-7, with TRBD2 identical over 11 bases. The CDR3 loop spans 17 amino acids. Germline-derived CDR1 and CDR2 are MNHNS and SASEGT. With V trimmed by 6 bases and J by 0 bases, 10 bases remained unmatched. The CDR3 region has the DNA TGTGCCAGCAGCCTAGCGGGGGGCCCCCTCCTCTCCTACGAGCAGTACTTC. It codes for CASSLAGGPLLSYEQYF.